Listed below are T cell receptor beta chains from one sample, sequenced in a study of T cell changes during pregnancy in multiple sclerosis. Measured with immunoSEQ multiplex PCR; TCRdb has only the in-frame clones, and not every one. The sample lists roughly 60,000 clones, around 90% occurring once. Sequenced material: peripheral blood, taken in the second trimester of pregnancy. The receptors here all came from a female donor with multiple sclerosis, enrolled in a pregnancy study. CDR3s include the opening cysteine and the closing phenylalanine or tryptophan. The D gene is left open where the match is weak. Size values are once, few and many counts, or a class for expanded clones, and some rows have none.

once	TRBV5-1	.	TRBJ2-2	TGCGCCAGCAGCCAGACTCTCGCCGGGGAGCTGTTTTTT	CASSQTLAGELFF
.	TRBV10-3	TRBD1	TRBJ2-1	TGTGCCATCAGCGAACCGAGGGGACAGGGGGCCAATGAGCAGTTCTTC	CAISEPRGQGANEQFF
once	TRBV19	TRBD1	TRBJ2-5	TGTGCCAGTAGTTTAGACAGGGGGATCGAAGAGACCCAGTACTTC	CASSLDRGIEETQYF
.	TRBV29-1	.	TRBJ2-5	TGCAGCGTTGAACATTCGGGGGTTGAGACCCAGTACTTC	CSVEHSGVETQYF
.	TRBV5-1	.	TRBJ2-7	TGCGCCAGCCGAAAAGAAACAGGGAGCTCCTACGAGCAGTACTTC	CASRKETGSSYEQYF
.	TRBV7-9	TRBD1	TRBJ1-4	TGTGCCAGCAGCCTGGCAGGGGGCTTTAATGAAAAACTGTTTTTT	CASSLAGGFNEKLFF
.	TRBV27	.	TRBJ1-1	TGTGCCAGCAGGTCGCTACTTCTCGCTTTCTTT	CASRSLLLAFF
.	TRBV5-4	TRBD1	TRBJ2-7	TGTGCCAGCAGCTTGTCAGGGGGCGAGTACGAGCAGTACTTC	CASSLSGGEYEQYF
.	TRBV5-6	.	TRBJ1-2	TGTGCCAGCAGCGCAGGGTCTGATGGCTACACCTTC	CASSAGSDGYTF
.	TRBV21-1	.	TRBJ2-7	TGTGCCAGCAGCAGAGGGGGCAGCTACGAGCAGTACTTC	CASSRGGSYEQYF
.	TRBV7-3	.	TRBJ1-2	TGTGCCAGCAGCCCCGGGGATAACTATGGCTACACCTTC	CASSPGDNYGYTF
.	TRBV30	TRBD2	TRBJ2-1	TGTGCCTGGAGCTCGACTAGCGGCTACAATGAGCAGTTCTTC	CAWSSTSGYNEQFF
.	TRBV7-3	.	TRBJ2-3	TGTGCCAGCAGCCGGTCCCGGGTTAGCACAGATACGCAGTATTTT	CASSRSRVSTDTQYF
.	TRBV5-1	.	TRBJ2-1	TGCGCCAGCAGCTTGCCCGAGCGTGAGCAGTTCTTC	CASSLPEREQFF
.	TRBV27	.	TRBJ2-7	TGTGCCAGCAACCACATGGAGGGTAACGAGCAGTACTTC	CASNHMEGNEQYF
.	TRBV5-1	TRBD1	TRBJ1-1	TGCGCCAGCAGCTTGGGGAGGGGGCCTCAAGATGAAGCTTTCTTT	CASSLGRGPQDEAFF
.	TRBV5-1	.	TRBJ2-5	TGCGCCAGCAGCGCCGGACGGGGTTTAGGCCAAGAGACCCAGTACTTC	CASSAGRGLGQETQYF
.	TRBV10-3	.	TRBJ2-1	TGTGCCATCCATCCGGGGGTAGGAGTGAATGAGCAGTTCTTC	CAIHPGVGVNEQFF
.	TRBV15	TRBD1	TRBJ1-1	TGTGCCACCAGCAGTTTACAGGGGGCGGACGGCACTGAAGCTTTCTTT	CATSSLQGADGTEAFF
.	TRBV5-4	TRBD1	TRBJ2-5	TGTGCCAGCAGCTTGGCCTGGGGGACAGGGAAACAGACCCAGTACTTC	CASSLAWGTGKQTQYF
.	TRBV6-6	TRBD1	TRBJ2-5	TGTGCCAGCAGCCCCGGACAGGTCCAAGAGACCCAGTACTTC	CASSPGQVQETQYF
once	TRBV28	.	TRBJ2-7	TGTGCCAGCGCCTTACAGGGCTACGAGCAGTACTTC	CASALQGYEQYF
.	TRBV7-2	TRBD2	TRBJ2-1	TGTGCCAGCAGCCCGACTAGCGGGGTCAACAATGAGCAGTTCTTC	CASSPTSGVNNEQFF
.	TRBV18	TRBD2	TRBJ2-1	TGTGCCAGCTCACTGGGACTAGCGGGGTCCAATGAGCAGTTCTTC	CASSLGLAGSNEQFF
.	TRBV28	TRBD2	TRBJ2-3	TGTGCCAGCATTGGAGCGGGAACAGATACGCAGTATTTT	CASIGAGTDTQYF
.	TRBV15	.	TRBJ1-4	TGTGCCACCAGTCAACGGGCGACGGGGTATAATGAAAAACTGTTTTTT	CATSQRATGYNEKLFF
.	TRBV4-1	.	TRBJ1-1	TGCGCCAGCAGCCAAGAAGCAGGGGATGAAGCTTTCTTT	CASSQEAGDEAFF
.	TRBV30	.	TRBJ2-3	TGTGCCTGGGGCCGGGACTCCCTCGGCGCAGATACGCAGTATTTT	CAWGRDSLGADTQYF
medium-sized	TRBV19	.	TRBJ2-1	TGTGCCAGTAGTATTAGCCGCTCTAGCTACAATGAGCAGTTCTTC	CASSISRSSYNEQFF
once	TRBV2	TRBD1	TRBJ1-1	TGTGCCAGCAGGATAGGACAGGGGAACACTGAAGCTTTCTTT	CASRIGQGNTEAFF
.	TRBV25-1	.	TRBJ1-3	TGTGCCAGCAGTAGCGCGAACACCATATATTTT	CASSSANTIYF
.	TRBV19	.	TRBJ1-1	TGTGCCAGTAGCCTGGAAGGACAGACAAACACTGAAGCTTTCTTT	CASSLEGQTNTEAFF
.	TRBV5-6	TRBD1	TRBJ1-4	TGTGCCAGCAGCTTGGAGGGGGCTAGGGAAAAACTGTTTTTT	CASSLEGAREKLFF
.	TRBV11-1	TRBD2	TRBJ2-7	TGTGCCAGCAATTCCCTAGCGGGAGACGAGCAGTACTTC	CASNSLAGDEQYF
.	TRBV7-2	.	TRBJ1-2	TGTGCCAGCAGCTTAGTATCGGGGGGCAGCGGTGGCTACACCTTC	CASSLVSGGSGGYTF
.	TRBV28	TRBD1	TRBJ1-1	TGTGCCAGCAGTTTACCGGACAGGAGGAACACTGAAGCTTTCTTT	CASSLPDRRNTEAFF
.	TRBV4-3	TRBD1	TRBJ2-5	TGCGCCAGCAGCCCCGGACAGGGGGACGGGGAGACCCAGTACTTC	CASSPGQGDGETQYF
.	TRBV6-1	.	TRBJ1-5	TGTGCCAGCAGCTATGGAGACCAGCCCCAGCATTTT	CASSYGDQPQHF
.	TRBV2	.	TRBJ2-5	TGTGCCAGCAGTCCTCGTCCCGAGACCCAGTACTTC	CASSPRPETQYF
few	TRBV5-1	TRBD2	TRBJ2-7	TGCGCCAGCAGCACTTCCCTTCCGGGAGGGTTCGAGCAGTACTTC	CASSTSLPGGFEQYF
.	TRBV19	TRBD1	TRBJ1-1	TGTGCCAGTAGTCAGGGGGATAACACTGAAGCTTTCTTT	CASSQGDNTEAFF
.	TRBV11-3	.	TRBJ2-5	TGTGCCAGCAGTCGGTCCGGCCAAGAGACCCAGTACTTC	CASSRSGQETQYF
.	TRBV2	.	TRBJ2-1	TGTGCCAGCAGTGAGGGGCTCCTGGGCTATGAGCAGTTCTTC	CASSEGLLGYEQFF
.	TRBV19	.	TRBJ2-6	TGTGCCAGCACTCGGGGCTCTGGGGCCAACGTCCTGACTTTC	CASTRGSGANVLTF
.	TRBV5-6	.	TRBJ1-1	TGTGCCAGCAGCTACATGGGGGGGAACACTGAAGCTTTCTTT	CASSYMGGNTEAFF
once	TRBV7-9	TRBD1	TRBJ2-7	TGTGCCAGCAGCCAAAACCAGGACAGGGCCCCCTACGAGCAGTACTTC	CASSQNQDRAPYEQYF
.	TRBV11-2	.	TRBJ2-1	TGTGCCAGCAGCTCCAGGGTGACCGGCTACAATGAGCAGTTCTTC	CASSSRVTGYNEQFF
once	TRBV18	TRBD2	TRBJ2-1	TGTGCCAGCTCACCACTCCCTGACGTAGCGGGAAGCTCCTACAATGAGCAGTTCTTC	CASSPLPDVAGSSYNEQFF
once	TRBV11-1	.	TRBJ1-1	TGTGCCAGCAGCTTAAGACAAATGAACACTGAAGCTTTCTTT	CASSLRQMNTEAFF
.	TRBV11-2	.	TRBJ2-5	TGTGCCAGCAGCTCTACGACTAAAGGAGAGACCCAGTACTTC	CASSSTTKGETQYF